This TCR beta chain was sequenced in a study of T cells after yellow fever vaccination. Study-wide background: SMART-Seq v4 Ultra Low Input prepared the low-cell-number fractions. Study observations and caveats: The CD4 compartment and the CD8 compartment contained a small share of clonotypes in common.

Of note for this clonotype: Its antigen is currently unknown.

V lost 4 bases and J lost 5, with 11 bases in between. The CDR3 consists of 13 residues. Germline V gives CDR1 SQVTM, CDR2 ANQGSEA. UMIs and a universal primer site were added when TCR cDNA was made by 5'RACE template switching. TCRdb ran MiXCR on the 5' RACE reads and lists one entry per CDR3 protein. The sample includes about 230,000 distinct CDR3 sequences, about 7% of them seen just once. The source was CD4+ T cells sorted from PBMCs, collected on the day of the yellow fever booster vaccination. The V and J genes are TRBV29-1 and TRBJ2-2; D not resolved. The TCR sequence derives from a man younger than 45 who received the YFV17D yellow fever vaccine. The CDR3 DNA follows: TGCAGCGTTGCGGCAGGTTGGACCGGGGAGCTGTTTTTT. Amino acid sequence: CSVAAGWTGELFF.